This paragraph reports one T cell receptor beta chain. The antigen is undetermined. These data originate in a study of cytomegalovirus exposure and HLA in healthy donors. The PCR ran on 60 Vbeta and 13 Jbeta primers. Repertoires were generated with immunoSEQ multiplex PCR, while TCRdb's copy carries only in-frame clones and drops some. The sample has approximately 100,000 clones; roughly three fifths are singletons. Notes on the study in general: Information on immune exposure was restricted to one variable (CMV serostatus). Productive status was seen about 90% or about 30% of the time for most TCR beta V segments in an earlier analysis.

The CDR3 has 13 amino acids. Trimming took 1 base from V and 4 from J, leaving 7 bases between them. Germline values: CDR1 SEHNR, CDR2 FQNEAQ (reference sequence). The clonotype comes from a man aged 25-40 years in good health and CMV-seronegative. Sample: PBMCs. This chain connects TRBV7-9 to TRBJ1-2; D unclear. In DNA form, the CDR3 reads TGTGCCAGCAGCTTAGAGCCTAGCTATGGCTACACCTTC. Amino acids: CASSLEPSYGYTF.